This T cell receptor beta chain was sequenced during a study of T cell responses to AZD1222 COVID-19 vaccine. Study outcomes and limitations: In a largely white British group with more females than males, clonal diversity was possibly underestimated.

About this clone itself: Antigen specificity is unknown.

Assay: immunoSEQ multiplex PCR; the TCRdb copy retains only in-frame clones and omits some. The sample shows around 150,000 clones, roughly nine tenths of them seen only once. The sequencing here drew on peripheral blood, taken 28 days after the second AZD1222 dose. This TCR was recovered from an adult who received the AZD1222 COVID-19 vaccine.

CDR3 loop: CASSYGVRGSYEQYF. The CDR3 DNA reads as TGTGCCAGCAGCTATGGGGTTAGGGGTTCCTACGAGCAGTACTTC. The chain uses TRBV5-6 and TRBJ2-7; maybe TRBD1 (5 bases). CDR3 length: 15 amino acids. Germline V lookup: CDR1 SGHDT, CDR2 YYEEEE. With 3 bases removed from V and 1 base from J, the gap between germline ends came to 14 bases.